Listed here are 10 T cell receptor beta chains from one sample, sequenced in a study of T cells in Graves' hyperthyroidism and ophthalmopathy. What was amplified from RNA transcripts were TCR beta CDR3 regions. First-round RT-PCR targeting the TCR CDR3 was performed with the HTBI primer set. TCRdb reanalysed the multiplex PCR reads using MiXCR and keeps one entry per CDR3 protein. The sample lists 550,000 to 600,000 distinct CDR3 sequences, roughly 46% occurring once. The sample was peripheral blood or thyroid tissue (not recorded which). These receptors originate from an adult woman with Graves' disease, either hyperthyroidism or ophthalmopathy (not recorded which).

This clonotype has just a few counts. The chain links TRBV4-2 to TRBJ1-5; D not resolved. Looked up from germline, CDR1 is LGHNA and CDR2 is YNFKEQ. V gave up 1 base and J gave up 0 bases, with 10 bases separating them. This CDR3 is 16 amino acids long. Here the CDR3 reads CASSQGSYYSNQPQHF. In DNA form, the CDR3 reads TGTGCCAGCAGCCAAGGGAGTTATTATAGCAATCAGCCCCAGCATTTT.

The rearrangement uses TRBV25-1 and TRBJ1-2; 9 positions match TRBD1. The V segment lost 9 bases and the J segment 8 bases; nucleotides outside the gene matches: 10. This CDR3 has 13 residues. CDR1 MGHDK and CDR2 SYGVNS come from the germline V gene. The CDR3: CASNAQGAGGYTF. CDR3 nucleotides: TGTGCCAGTAATGCACAGGGGGCTGGGGGCTACACCTTC.

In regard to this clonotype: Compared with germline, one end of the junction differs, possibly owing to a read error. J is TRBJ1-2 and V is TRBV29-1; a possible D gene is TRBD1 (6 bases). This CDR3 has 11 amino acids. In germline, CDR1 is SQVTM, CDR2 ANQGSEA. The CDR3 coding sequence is TGCAGCGTTTCAGGGGAGAGTGACTACATCTTC. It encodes CSVSGESDYIF.

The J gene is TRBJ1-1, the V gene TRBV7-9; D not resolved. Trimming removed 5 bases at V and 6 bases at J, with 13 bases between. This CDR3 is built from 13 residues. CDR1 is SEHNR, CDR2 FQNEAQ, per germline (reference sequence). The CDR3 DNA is TGTGCCAGCAGCCCAACCGACAAGGCTGAAGCTTTCTTT. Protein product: CASSPTDKAEAFF.

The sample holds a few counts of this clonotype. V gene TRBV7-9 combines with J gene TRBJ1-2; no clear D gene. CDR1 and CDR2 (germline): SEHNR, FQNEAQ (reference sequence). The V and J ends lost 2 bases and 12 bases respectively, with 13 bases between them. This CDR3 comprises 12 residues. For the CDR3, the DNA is TGTGCCAGCAGCTTATTGAGCACTGGAAACACCTTC. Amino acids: CASSLLSTGNTF.

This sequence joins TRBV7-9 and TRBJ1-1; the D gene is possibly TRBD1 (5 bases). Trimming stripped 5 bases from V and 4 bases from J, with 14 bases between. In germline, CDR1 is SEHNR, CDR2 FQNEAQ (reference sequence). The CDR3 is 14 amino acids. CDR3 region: CASSPQQGGTEAFF. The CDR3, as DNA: TGTGCCAGCAGCCCCCAGCAGGGAGGCACTGAAGCTTTCTTT.

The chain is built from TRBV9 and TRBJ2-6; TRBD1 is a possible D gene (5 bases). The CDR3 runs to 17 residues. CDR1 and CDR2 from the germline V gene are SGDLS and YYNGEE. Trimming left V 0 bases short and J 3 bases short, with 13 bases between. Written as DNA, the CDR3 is TGTGCCAGCAGCGTAGGGCAAGGGGCCTATGGGGCCAACGTCCTGACTTTC. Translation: CASSVGQGAYGANVLTF. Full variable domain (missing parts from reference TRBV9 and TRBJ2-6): DSGVTQTPKHLITATGQRVTLRCSPRSGDLSVYWYQQSLDQGLQFLIQYYNGEERAKGNILERFSAQQFPDLHSELNLSSLELGDSALYFCASSVGQGAYGANVLTFGAGSRLTVL.

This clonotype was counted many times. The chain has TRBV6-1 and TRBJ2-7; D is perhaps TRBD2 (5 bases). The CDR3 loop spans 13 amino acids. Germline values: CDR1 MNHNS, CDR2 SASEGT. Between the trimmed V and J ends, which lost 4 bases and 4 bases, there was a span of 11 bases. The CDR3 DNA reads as TGTGCCAGCAGTGTACTAGATAAGTACGAGCAGTACTTC. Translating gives CASSVLDKYEQYF.

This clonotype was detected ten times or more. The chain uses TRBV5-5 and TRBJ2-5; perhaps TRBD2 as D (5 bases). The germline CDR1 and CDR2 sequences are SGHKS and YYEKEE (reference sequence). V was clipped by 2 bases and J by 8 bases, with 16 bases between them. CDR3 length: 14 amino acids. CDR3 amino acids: CASSFRRSLGTQYF. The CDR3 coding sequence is TGTGCCAGCAGCTTCCGGAGGAGCCTGGGAACCCAGTACTTC.

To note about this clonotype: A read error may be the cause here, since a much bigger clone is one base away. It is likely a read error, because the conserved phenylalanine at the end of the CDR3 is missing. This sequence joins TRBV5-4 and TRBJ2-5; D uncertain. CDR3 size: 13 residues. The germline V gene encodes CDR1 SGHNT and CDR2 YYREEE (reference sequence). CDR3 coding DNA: TGCGCCAGCAGCCAACTAATTTCCGAGACCCAGTACCTC. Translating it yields CASSQLISETQYL.